Each of the 17 T cell receptor beta chains below was sequenced from the same sample in a study of T cells in Graves' hyperthyroidism and ophthalmopathy. It was RNA transcripts that yielded the amplified TCR beta CDR3 regions. First-round RT-PCR with HTBI primers amplified the TCR CDR3 region. TCRdb itself ran the multiplex PCR reads through MiXCR, one entry per CDR3 protein. Of 370,000 or so distinct CDR3 sequences listed, around a sixth were seen once; the top ten hold around 30%. Sequenced input: blood. Receptor source: a young woman with Graves' hyperthyroidism that later progressed to Graves' ophthalmopathy.

Only a few counts were recorded for this clonotype. This chain's CDR3 is CATSPGRWNEQFF. For the CDR3, the DNA is TGTGCCACCAGTCCGGGGAGGTGGAATGAGCAGTTCTTC. The gene calls are TRBV24-1 and TRBJ2-1, with D tentatively TRBD2 (6 bases). The CDR3 loop spans 13 amino acids. CDR1 is KGHDR, CDR2 SFDVKD, per germline. The V and J ends lost 6 bases and 7 bases respectively, with 12 bases between them.

This clonotype was seen a few times. This chain uses TRBV7-2 with TRBJ1-2; TRBD1 matches at 7 bases. V was pared by 3 bases and J by 8 bases, with 12 bases of the junction left unmatched. The CDR3 totals 15 residues. The germline gives CDR1 SGHTA, CDR2 FQGNSA. CDR3: CASSLPPQTGQGYTF. The CDR3 DNA reads TGTGCCAGCAGCTTGCCGCCACAGACAGGGCAGGGCTACACCTTC.

Turning to this clonotype: Since a much larger clone is just one base distant, this may be a read error. This chain joins TRBV27 and TRBJ2-7; D not certain. CDR3 length: 15 residues. Looked up from germline, CDR1 is MNHEY and CDR2 is SMNVEV (reference sequence). The CDR3 sequence is CASSFRRSTTYGQYF. CDR3 DNA sequence: TGTGCCAGCAGTTTCAGGCGATCCACAACCTACGGGCAGTACTTC.

This clonotype occurred many times. V gene TRBV4-1 combines with J gene TRBJ2-7; 8 positions match TRBD2. V was clipped by 2 bases and J by 4 bases; unmatched bases: 10. CDR3 length: 16 amino acids. CDR1 MGHRA and CDR2 YSYEKL come from the germline V gene. CDR3 in amino acids: CASSQSLAGGQYEQYF. The DNA of the CDR3 is TGCGCCAGCAGCCAAAGTCTTGCGGGAGGACAATACGAGCAGTACTTC.

This sequence joins TRBV5-1 and TRBJ2-2; 8 bases align to TRBD2. Per germline, CDR1 SGHRS and CDR2 YFSETQ. The trim removed 4 bases at V and 4 bases at J, leaving 6 bases unmatched. The CDR3 consists of 15 residues. The chain's CDR3 is CASSPTSARTGELFF. In DNA, the CDR3 is TGCGCCAGCAGCCCGACTAGCGCTCGCACCGGGGAGCTGTTTTTT. The entire variable domain, with the rest obtained from reference TRBV5-1 and TRBJ2-2, is as follows: KAGVTQTPRYLIKTRGQQVTLSCSPISGHRSVSWYQQTPGQGLQFLFEYFSETQRNKGNFPGRFSGRQFSNSRSEMNVSTLELGDSALYLCASSPTSARTGELFFGEGSRLTVL.

This clonotype has only a few counts. The J gene is TRBJ2-6, the V gene TRBV7-9, with TRBD1 matching 7 bases. This CDR3 is 19 amino acids long. Germline CDR1 and CDR2: SEHNR and FQNEAQ (reference sequence). J lost 1 base, V lost 4 bases, and 13 bases had no gene match. CDR3 amino acids: CASSSTGSGQQSGANVLTF. The CDR3 bases are TGTGCCAGCAGCTCGACGGGTTCGGGACAGCAATCTGGGGCCAACGTCCTGACTTTC.

The sample holds many counts of this clonotype. This chain links TRBV12-3 or TRBV12-4 with TRBJ1-2; tentatively, D is TRBD1 (5 bases). Trimming pared 7 bases from V and 8 bases from J, leaving 17 bases between. This CDR3 region has 13 residues. CDR3 nucleotides: TGTGCCAGCACCAAAGCGGGGGTAGGCGGCTACACCTTC. Translation gives CASTKAGVGGYTF.

This rearrangement joins TRBV20-1 to TRBJ1-6; 10 nucleotides line up with TRBD1. J gave up 7 bases and V 4 bases, and 10 bases lay outside the gene matches. The CDR3 runs 16 residues. Germline CDR1 DFQATT, CDR2 SNEGSKA (reference sequence). CDR3 nucleotide sequence: TGCAGTGCTATAGCGGTTGGACAGGGGGTCAATTCACCCCTCCACTTT. As protein: CSAIAVGQGVNSPLHF.

The chain joins TRBV5-1 to TRBJ1-1, with D possibly matching TRBD1 (6 bases). CDR1 SGHRS and CDR2 YFSETQ come from the germline V gene. The germline V and J ends were trimmed by 0 bases and 6 bases, with 15 bases remaining between them. This CDR3 region has 15 residues. Here the CDR3 DNA reads TGCGCCAGCAGCTTGGCCAGGACAGTTAACGCTGAAGCTTTCTTT. It specifies CASSLARTVNAEAFF.

This clonotype was detected ten times or more. This chain connects TRBV2 to TRBJ2-7; the match to TRBD2 covers 10 bases. The CDR3 loop spans 16 amino acids. Germline V gene data show CDR1 as SNHLY and CDR2 as FYNNEI. The V gene end was trimmed by 6 bases and the J gene end by 0 bases; junction bases not matched to a gene: 8. The chain's CDR3 is CASSATSGLSSYEQYF. CDR3 nucleotides: TGTGCCAGCAGCGCGACTAGCGGGCTTAGCTCCTACGAGCAGTACTTC.

V gene TRBV27 combines with J gene TRBJ1-1, with TRBD1 as a possible D gene (6 bases). Germline assignment: CDR1 MNHEY and CDR2 SMNVEV (reference sequence). Trimming cost V 8 bases and J 0 bases, with 16 bases left between them. The CDR3 sequence is 15 residues long. The DNA of the CDR3 is TGTGCCAGCGGGGAAGGGGGTGCCATGAACACTGAAGCTTTCTTT. The encoded protein is CASGEGGAMNTEAFF.

This clonotype was counted ten times or more. The chain links TRBV30 to TRBJ1-1; D is ambiguous. CDR3 length equals 14 residues. Germline V lookup: CDR1 GTSNPN, CDR2 SVGIG (reference sequence). The V and J ends lost 4 bases and 4 bases respectively, with 16 bases between them. The CDR3 here is CAWNWIGSSTEAFF. In nucleotides, the CDR3 is TGTGCCTGGAACTGGATAGGGTCAAGCACTGAAGCTTTCTTT.

This clonotype was seen repeatedly, ten times or more. The CDR3 reads CASSISGRGETQYF. In nucleotides, the CDR3 is TGTGCCAGCAGCATTAGCGGGAGAGGGGAGACCCAGTACTTC. The chain is built from TRBV11-2 and TRBJ2-5; 9 bases align to TRBD2. CDR3 length: 14 amino acids. Unmatched junction bases numbered 6, after V lost 5 bases and J lost 5 bases. Germline assignment: CDR1 SGHAT and CDR2 FQNNGV.

There are many counts of this clonotype. In DNA form, the CDR3 reads TGTGCCAGCAGAGGGGCCTTTTGGGACCCCTACGAGCAGTACTTC. Amino acids: CASRGAFWDPYEQYF. The chain couples TRBV6-2 or TRBV6-3 to TRBJ2-7; D might be TRBD1 or TRBD2, each matching 5 bases. The CDR3 is 15 residues long. V shed 6 bases and J shed 2 bases, with 17 bases lying between them. Per germline, CDR1 MNHEY and CDR2 SVGEGT.

This clonotype was detected only a few times. V usage is TRBV28 and J usage is TRBJ2-1; D perhaps matches TRBD2 (6 bases). V gave up 10 bases and J gave up 15 bases, with 25 bases separating them. The CDR3 length is 13 residues. Germline values: CDR1 MDHEN, CDR2 SYDVKM. The CDR3 DNA reads TGTGCCATCACCTCGTCATCGGAGGGAACCCGGTTCTTC. Protein sequence: CAITSSSEGTRFF.

Comment on this clonotype: An end of the junction does not agree with germline; a read error may underlie this. The rearrangement links TRBV6-2 or TRBV6-3 to TRBJ2-1; perhaps TRBD2 as D (6 bases). The CDR3 has 16 amino acids. Germline V gene lookup returns CDR1 MNHEY and CDR2 SVGEGT. The CDR3 is CASYFPLQLGRNGQFF. In DNA, the CDR3 is TGTGCCAGTTACTTCCCTTTACAATTAGGGAGGAATGGGCAGTTCTTC.

The rearrangement links TRBV4-1 to TRBJ1-5; a weak D match, TRBD1 (5 bases). CDR1 MGHRA and CDR2 YSYEKL come from the germline V gene. The CDR3 sequence is 21 residues long. The V end lost 0 bases, the J end lost 1 base, and 25 bases lay between the germline ends. CDR3 DNA: TGCGCCAGCAGCCAAGATGACTTTCAGTGGGAGGGGCGCGGCAGCAATCAGCCCCAGCATTTT. Translated: CASSQDDFQWEGRGSNQPQHF.